A selection of T cell receptor beta chains follows, all from one sample in a study of blood T cell repertoires in COVID-19. Some clones are missing from TCRdb's copy, which holds only in-frame ones; the method was immunoSEQ multiplex PCR. The sample yields about 210,000 clones, 80% to 90% seen once. Sequencing was carried out using peripheral blood. The receptors originated from a man aged 50 to 59 with active or convalescent COVID-19. Both conserved end residues are part of each CDR3. The D gene is left open where the match is weak. Some rows mark clone size as missing; the rest say once, few, many or name a class of expanded clone.

j_call clone_size d_call v_call cdr3_nt cdr3_aa
TRBJ1-2 - - TRBV7-9 TGTGCCAGCAGCCATGCAGCGTTCTATGGCTACACCTTC CASSHAAFYGYTF
TRBJ1-2 - TRBD1 TRBV19 TGTGCCAGTAGTTTTCTCCCGGGACAGGGGGATGGCTACACCTTC CASSFLPGQGDGYTF
TRBJ2-7 - TRBD1 TRBV30 TGTGCCTGGGGTCCGGGACAGGGGGCTACGGGATTC CAWGPGQGATGF
TRBJ1-6 - - TRBV5-8 TGTGCCAGCAGCTTGGAGAAGGGGACACCCCTCCACTTT CASSLEKGTPLHF
TRBJ2-7 - TRBD1 TRBV6-5 TGTGCCAGCAGTTCAGGGGGAATTGGCTACGAGCAGTACTTC CASSSGGIGYEQYF
TRBJ1-5 - - TRBV24-1 TGTGCCACCAGTGATTCGTATCAGCCCCAGCATTTT CATSDSYQPQHF
TRBJ2-5 - - TRBV11-2 TGTGCCAGCAGCGCATTGGCCCAAGAGACCCAGTACTTC CASSALAQETQYF
TRBJ1-1 - - TRBV28 TGTGCCAGCAGTATTTCGACAGTGAACACTGAAGCTTTCTTT CASSISTVNTEAFF
TRBJ1-2 - - TRBV2 TGTGCCAGCGGACTCCGGGACTCCTATGGCTACACCTTC CASGLRDSYGYTF
TRBJ1-4 - - TRBV7-9 TGTGCCAGCAGGGGGCCCGGAGGGACTAATGAAAAACTGTTTTTT CASRGPGGTNEKLFF
TRBJ2-1 - TRBD1 TRBV5-5 TGTGCCAGCACCCCCCTGACAGGGGGCAGTGAGCAGTTCTTC CASTPLTGGSEQFF
TRBJ2-3 - TRBD2 TRBV24-1 TGTGCCACCAAAGGCGGGGGAACAGATACGCAGTATTTT CATKGGGTDTQYF
TRBJ2-7 - TRBD2 TRBV18 TGTGCCAGCTCGTCAGCGGGGGGGCCGAACGAGCAGTACTTC CASSSAGGPNEQYF
TRBJ1-1 - - TRBV7-9 TGTGCCAGCAGACGGAGCACTGAAGCTTTCTTT CASRRSTEAFF
TRBJ2-7 - TRBD2 TRBV14 TGTGCCAGCAGCCCCCTAGCGGGAATCACCTACGAGCAGTACTTC CASSPLAGITYEQYF
TRBJ2-1 - TRBD1 TRBV2 TGTGCCAGCAGCGATTGGAGGGACAGGGGCAATGAGCAGTTCTTC CASSDWRDRGNEQFF
TRBJ2-7 - - TRBV18 TGTGCCAGCTCACCGGGACAACTGAATACCTACGAGCAGTACTTC CASSPGQLNTYEQYF
TRBJ2-4 - TRBD1 TRBV18 TGTGCCAGCTCACTAGGACAGGGAGACAACATTCAGTACTTC CASSLGQGDNIQYF
TRBJ2-2 - TRBD2 TRBV27 TGTGCCAGCAGTTTAACGGGAGGGTACACCGGGGAGCTGTTTTTT CASSLTGGYTGELFF
TRBJ1-2 once - TRBV6-4 TGTGCCAGCAGTGACTCACAGGGTGGCGGCTACACCTTC CASSDSQGGGYTF
TRBJ2-3 - - TRBV7-8 TGTGCCAGCAGCCTACTCTATGATGGTCCTAGCACAGATACGCAGTATTTT CASSLLYDGPSTDTQYF
TRBJ1-2 - - TRBV11-2 TGTGCCAGCAGCTTATCCGTCTATGGCTACACCTTC CASSLSVYGYTF
TRBJ2-3 - TRBD2 TRBV4-2 TGTGCCAGCAGCCAAGACACTAGCGGGAGGGCGGATACGCAGTATTTT CASSQDTSGRADTQYF
TRBJ1-2 - TRBD1 TRBV30 TGTGCCTGGAGTCTGGGACAGGGGTTGAGGAACTATGGCTACACCTTC CAWSLGQGLRNYGYTF
TRBJ1-4 - - TRBV27 TGTGCCAGCAGAACAGGGAATAATGAAAAACTGTTTTTT CASRTGNNEKLFF
TRBJ2-5 - TRBD1 TRBV7-8 TGTGCCAGCAGCTTGGGACAGAATTACGGGACCCAGTACTTC CASSLGQNYGTQYF
TRBJ2-1 - - TRBV4-3 TGCGCCAGCAGCCAAGCAGCGTACAATGAGCAGTTCTTC CASSQAAYNEQFF
TRBJ1-6 - - TRBV19 TGTGCCAGTAGTGTCTCCCGGGTGATGAATTCACCCCTCCACTTT CASSVSRVMNSPLHF
TRBJ2-5 few - TRBV25-1 TGTGCCAGCAGTGAATCCGAGGGCAGGGGATACCAAGAGACCCAGTACTTC CASSESEGRGYQETQYF
TRBJ2-3 - TRBD1 TRBV27 TGTGCCAGCAGTCTCCGGACAGGGAGAGATACGCAGTATTTT CASSLRTGRDTQYF
TRBJ1-1 - TRBD1 TRBV7-2 TGTGCCAGCAGCTCGGGACAGGGCCTCGTGGAAGCTTTCTTT CASSSGQGLVEAFF
TRBJ1-2 - - TRBV5-1 TGCGCCAGCAGCTTGGGGCAGGGAAACTATGGCTACACCTTC CASSLGQGNYGYTF
TRBJ1-6 - - TRBV11-2 TGTGCCAGCAGCCTCATCACGGGTGTTAGCTCCTATAATTCACCCCTCCACTTT CASSLITGVSSYNSPLHF